This T cell receptor beta chain was captured in a study of human T cells and chemical hapten exposure. The wider study: Patients, chiefly female, had alopecia areata, totalis or universalis.

From germline, CDR1 is MDHEN and CDR2 SYDVKM. The CDR3 sequence is 16 residues long. Trimming removed 4 bases at V and 0 bases at J, with 13 bases between. This clonotype was recorded at least ten times. As handled by the study authors: Sample TCR totals centred on a median of about 100,000, ranging about 20,000 to 690,600. MiXCR, applied by TCRdb to the RACE reads, yields one record per CDR3 protein. TCRdb, not the authors, supplied the V and J calls. The sample lists approximately 50,000 distinct CDR3 sequences; about 11% were seen once. Time point denoted: pre-sensitization, week 0. Treatment specified: therapeutic diphenylcyclopropenone sensitization with weekly scalp DPC. At every patch-test visit, blood was drawn before the patch test was applied.

Sequenced material: whole blood, taken in connection with sensitization to the hapten diphenylcyclopropenone (DPC). The rearrangement joins TRBV28 to TRBJ2-1; D tentatively fits TRBD1 or TRBD2 (5 bases each). The sequence derives from a woman in her thirties or forties with alopecia areata. Some clones in this sample may be carry-over from other donors' samples. The CDR3: CASSSRDPSSYNEQFF. DNA for the CDR3: TGTGCCAGCAGTTCCCGGGACCCAAGCTCCTACAATGAGCAGTTCTTC.